Listed below are T cell receptor beta chains from one sample, sequenced in a study of T cells in Graves' hyperthyroidism and ophthalmopathy. TCRdb called the multiplex PCR reads again in MiXCR, with one record for every CDR3 protein. The sample includes about 320,000 distinct CDR3 sequences, roughly 15% of them seen just once. Sequences were obtained from blood. The receptors here all came from a man aged 30-40 years with Graves' hyperthyroidism. Both conserved end residues are part of each CDR3. The D gene is left open where the match is weak. Only some rows state a clone size, as once, few, many or a class for expanded clones.

TGCAGTGCTAGTGAGTCCGGGAACTATGGCTACACCTTC,CSASESGNYGYTF,few,TRBJ1-2,TRBV20-1,.
TGCAGCGTTGCTGATTCCTCGGCCAATCAGCCCCAGCATTTT,CSVADSSANQPQHF,.,TRBJ1-5,TRBV29-1,.
TGCGCCAGCAGTTGGACTAGCGGGAGCGGGGGTGAGCAGTTCTTC,CASSWTSGSGGEQFF,many,TRBJ2-1,TRBV10-1,TRBD2
TGTGCCAGCTCACCACGTACCGACACTGAAGCTTTCTTT,CASSPRTDTEAFF,many,TRBJ1-1,TRBV18,.
TGTGCCAGCAGCGCTCAGAACGGCGGGTACGAGCAGTACTTC,CASSAQNGGYEQYF,many,TRBJ2-7,TRBV11-2,.
TGTGCCAGCAGCTGGGATTCGGGAAATTCGGACGAGCAGTACTTC,CASSWDSGNSDEQYF,many,TRBJ2-7,TRBV7-2,.
TGTGCCACCAGTGATTTCCGTGGGGCTAGCGGGCTGGGGACCCAGTACTTC,CATSDFRGASGLGTQYF,few,TRBJ2-5,TRBV24-1,TRBD2
TGCAGTGCTAGGGACGGACCCCCCGAATACAATGAGCAGTTCTTC,CSARDGPPEYNEQFF,many,TRBJ2-1,TRBV20-1,.
TGTGCCAGCAGCAACCCGGGCCCTTCACCCCTCCACTTT,CASSNPGPSPLHF,many,TRBJ1-6,TRBV11-2,.
TGTGCCAGTAGTGTGGGACTCCAGGTACATGAAGCTTTCTTT,CASSVGLQVHEAFF,.,TRBJ1-1,TRBV19,.
TGCAGCGTTCGGGGACTAGCAGGAAATGAGCAGTTCTTC,CSVRGLAGNEQFF,many,TRBJ2-1,TRBV29-1,TRBD2
TGTGCCAGCAGTGAATTTCGGCAGGGATACACCGGGGAGCTGTTTTTT,CASSEFRQGYTGELFF,few,TRBJ2-2,TRBV25-1,.
TGTGCCAGCAGCTTAGACCCGACGGGGTCACCCCTCCACTTT,CASSLDPTGSPLHF,.,TRBJ1-6,TRBV11-2,.
TGTGCCAGCGCACCCGCTGATGGCAGGGGCACTTACCGACATGGCTACACCTTC,CASAPADGRGTYRHGYTF,many,TRBJ1-2,TRBV28,.
TGTGCCAGCAGTTACCGGACCGGGGAGCTGTTTTTT,CASSYRTGELFF,.,TRBJ2-2,TRBV6-1,.
TGTGCCAGTAGTAGCCGGGACAGAGTCGTTTACTTC,CASSSRDRVVYF,once,TRBJ2-5,TRBV19,TRBD1
TGTGCCAGCAGCACAGAAGCCGGTGAGCAGTTCTTC,CASSTEAGEQFF,many,TRBJ2-1,TRBV11-3,.
TGTGCCAGCAGCTTAACCGGTTGGGGTTCACCCCTCCACTTT,CASSLTGWGSPLHF,.,TRBJ1-6,TRBV7-9,.
TGTGCCACCTCTAGCGGCTCCTACAATGAGCAGTTCTTC,CATSSGSYNEQFF,.,TRBJ2-1,TRBV24-1,TRBD2
TGTGCCAGCAGCGCCAGCAGACTAGCGGGAGGAGAAGATACGCAGTATTTT,CASSASRLAGGEDTQYF,few,TRBJ2-3,TRBV7-8,TRBD2
TGTGCCAGCAGCCAAGATAGGTGGACATTTGACGAGCAGTACTTC,CASSQDRWTFDEQYF,.,TRBJ2-7,TRBV14,.
TGTGCCAGCAGCCAAGATAGCGGGAGACTTGTTTACGAGCAGTACTTC,CASSQDSGRLVYEQYF,.,TRBJ2-7,TRBV3-1,TRBD2
TGTGCCAGCAGCCAACTTGGTGGGAGCTACGAGCAGTACTTC,CASSQLGGSYEQYF,.,TRBJ2-7,TRBV3-1,.
TGCGCCAGCAGCTTGGGGACAGCGAACACCGGGGAGCTGTTTTTT,CASSLGTANTGELFF,many,TRBJ2-2,TRBV5-1,.
TGCGCCAGCAGCTTGGAGACAGGTGTAAATGAAAAACTGTTTTTT,CASSLETGVNEKLFF,.,TRBJ1-4,TRBV5-1,.
TGCGCCAGCAGCTTTGGACTAGCGGGAGGCACAGATACGCAGTATTTT,CASSFGLAGGTDTQYF,.,TRBJ2-3,TRBV5-1,TRBD2
TGTGCCTCCCGGGACGTCTCCTACGAGCAGTACTTC,CASRDVSYEQYF,many,TRBJ2-7,TRBV10-3,.